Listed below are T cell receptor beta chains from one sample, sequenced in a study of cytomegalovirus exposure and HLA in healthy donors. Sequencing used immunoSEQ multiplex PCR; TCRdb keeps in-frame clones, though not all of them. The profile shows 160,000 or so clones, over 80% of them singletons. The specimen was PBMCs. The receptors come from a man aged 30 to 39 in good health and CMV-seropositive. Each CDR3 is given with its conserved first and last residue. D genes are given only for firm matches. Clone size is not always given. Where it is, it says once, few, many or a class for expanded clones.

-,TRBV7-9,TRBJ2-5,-,TGTGCCAGCAGCCCACAGGGGAGGCTTCAAGAGACCCAGTACTTC,CASSPQGRLQETQYF
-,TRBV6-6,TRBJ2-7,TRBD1,TGTGCCAGCAGTTACTCGCCGCTCACAGGGGTTAACACGTACTTC,CASSYSPLTGVNTYF
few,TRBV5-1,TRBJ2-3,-,TGCGCCAGCAGCTTGCAGGGACAAGGGGCAGATACGCAGTATTTT,CASSLQGQGADTQYF
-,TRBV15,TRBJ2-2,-,TGTGCCACCAGCAGAGGAACAGAGAACACCGGGGAGCTGTTTTTT,CATSRGTENTGELFF
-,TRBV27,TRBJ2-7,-,TGTGCCAGCAGTTTCGCGACAGGCTCCTACGAGCAGTACTTC,CASSFATGSYEQYF
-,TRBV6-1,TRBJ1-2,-,TGTGCCAGCAGTGCGCCCCAGGGGACGCGGCGTGGCTACACCTTC,CASSAPQGTRRGYTF
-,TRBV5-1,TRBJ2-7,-,TGCGCCAGCAGGGGGGGGCAGGGACTTTTTCTCTACGAGCAGTACTTC,CASRGGQGLFLYEQYF
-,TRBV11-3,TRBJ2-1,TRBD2,TGTGCCAGCAGCTTAGAGCCTGGGACTAAAAATGAGCAGTTCTTC,CASSLEPGTKNEQFF
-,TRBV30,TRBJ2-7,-,TGTGCCTGGAGTGTACCAGGCTACGAGCAGTACTTC,CAWSVPGYEQYF
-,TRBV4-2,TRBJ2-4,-,TGTGCCAGCAGCCAAGTCGGGGTAGGTGGCATTCAGTACTTC,CASSQVGVGGIQYF
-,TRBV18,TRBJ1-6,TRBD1,TGTGCCAGCTCACCAGCGGGACAGGGGGACCAGTCACCCCTCCACTTT,CASSPAGQGDQSPLHF
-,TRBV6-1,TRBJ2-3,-,TGTGCCAGCGAAGGGGATTCTCGCGATACGCAGTATTTT,CASEGDSRDTQYF
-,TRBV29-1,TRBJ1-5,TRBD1,TGCAGCGTTGCTTCGGGACAGGGGGCCTCTCAGCCCCAGCATTTT,CSVASGQGASQPQHF
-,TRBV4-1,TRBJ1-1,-,TGCGCCAGCAGCCACCCCCAGACGGGAAACACTGAAGCTTTCTTT,CASSHPQTGNTEAFF
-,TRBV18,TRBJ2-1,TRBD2,TGTGCCAGCTCATACGGGGGGAATGAGCAGTTCTTC,CASSYGGNEQFF
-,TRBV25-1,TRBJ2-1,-,TGTGCCAGCAGTGACCTTCCGGATCCGAGGAGGGGCAATGAGCAGTTCTTC,CASSDLPDPRRGNEQFF
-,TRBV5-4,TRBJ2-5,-,TGTGCCAGCAGCTTGGTCCTCTCCACGGGGTACGAGGAGACCCAGTACTTC,CASSLVLSTGYEETQYF